A selection of T cell receptor beta chains follows, all from one sample in a study of T cells in Graves' hyperthyroidism and ophthalmopathy. In TCRdb, the multiplex PCR reads were re-called with MiXCR into one record per CDR3 protein. Among roughly 500,000 distinct CDR3 sequences, around a quarter were seen once, and the ten largest hold about 11%. Sequenced sample: blood. The receptors were sampled from a woman under 40 with Graves' ophthalmopathy. The conserved cysteine and the conserved F or W are not part of the CDR3 here.

V gene	J gene	CDR3 protein
TRBV12-3/TRBV12-4	TRBJ2-5	ASSWTGGLVETQY
TRBV18	TRBJ1-1	ASSPGFGAPEAF
TRBV11-1	TRBJ2-3	ASSFQGGNTQY
TRBV29-1	TRBJ1-1	SASQGTPEAF
TRBV20-1	TRBJ2-5	SAQGQGAGETQY
TRBV7-2	TRBJ2-2	ASSLTATGELF
TRBV6-1	TRBJ1-2	ASRGVAYYGYT
TRBV4-1	TRBJ2-7	ASSNGQGFLYEQY
TRBV6-2/TRBV6-3	TRBJ2-5	ASSSGAGGLQETQY
TRBV2	TRBJ1-6	ASSENVIGSPLH
TRBV28	TRBJ2-5	ASRPQAEYQETQY
TRBV9	TRBJ1-1	ASSPPRHLGGTEAF
TRBV2	TRBJ1-6	ASLDGFNSPLH
TRBV6-5	TRBJ2-7	ASSSDREAYEQY
TRBV5-1	TRBJ2-7	ASSEQGNEQY
TRBV4-1	TRBJ1-4	ASSQPGQGVSNEKLF
TRBV6-5	TRBJ1-2	ASSYSRSGSGGYT